This T cell receptor beta chain was recovered during a study of CD8+ T cells in alopecia areata. RNA was isolated and reverse transcribed to cDNA, the sequencing template. Some clones are missing from TCRdb's copy, which holds only in-frame ones; the method was immunoSEQ multiplex PCR. This sample has around 86,000 clones, with around 71% found just once. As to treatment: oral pan-JAK inhibitor, 5-10 mg twice daily. This CDR3 comprises 15 residues. The germline gives CDR1 SQVTM, CDR2 ANQGSEA. After removal of 7 bases from V and 8 bases from J, the junction contained 11 bases not matched to a gene. V usage is TRBV29-1 and J usage is TRBJ2-2; 12 bases are a match to TRBD2. The source of this sequence is a human donor with alopecia areata. The source material was CD8+ T cells sorted from blood, sampled around week 44, from a patient treated with tofacitinib. CDR3 residues: CSGRLAGGPIGELFF. As DNA, the CDR3 is TGCAGCGGGCGTCTAGCGGGGGGGCCTATTGGGGAGCTGTTTTTT.